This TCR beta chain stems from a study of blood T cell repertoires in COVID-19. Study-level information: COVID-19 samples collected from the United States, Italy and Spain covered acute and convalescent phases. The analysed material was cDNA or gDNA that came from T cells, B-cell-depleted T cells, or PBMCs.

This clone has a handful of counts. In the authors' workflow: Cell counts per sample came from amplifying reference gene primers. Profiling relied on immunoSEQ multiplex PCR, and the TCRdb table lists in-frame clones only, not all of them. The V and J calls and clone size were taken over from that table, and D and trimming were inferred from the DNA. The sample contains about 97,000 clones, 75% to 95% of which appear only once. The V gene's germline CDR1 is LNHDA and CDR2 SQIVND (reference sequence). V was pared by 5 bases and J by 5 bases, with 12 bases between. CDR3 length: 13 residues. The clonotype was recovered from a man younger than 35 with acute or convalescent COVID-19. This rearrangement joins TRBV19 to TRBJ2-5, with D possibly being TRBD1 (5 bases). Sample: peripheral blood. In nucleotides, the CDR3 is TGTGCCAGTAGTGTAGGACACAGGGAGACCCAGTACTTC. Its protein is CASSVGHRETQYF.